The rows below give T cell receptor beta chains drawn from one sample of a study of T cells after yellow fever vaccination. Each CDR3 protein is one row after TCRdb ran MiXCR on the 5' RACE reads. The sample lists 350,000 to 550,000 distinct CDR3 sequences, roughly a sixth occurring once. The sample in question was PBMCs, obtained before the yellow fever booster vaccination. These receptors were taken from a man aged 18 to 30 who received the YFV17D yellow fever vaccine. Both conserved end residues are part of each CDR3. The D gene is left open where the match is weak. Rows give clone size only sometimes, using once, few, many, or a class for an expanded clone.

j_call | clone_size | v_call | d_call | cdr3_nt | cdr3_aa
TRBJ2-3 | NA | TRBV20-1 | TRBD2 | TGCAGTGCCCCCCCAGCGGGGGGAAGCAAAGATACGCAGTATTTT | CSAPPAGGSKDTQYF
TRBJ1-1 | few | TRBV7-2 | NA | TGTGCCGGGGGGCGAGGCACTGAAGCTTTCTTT | CAGGRGTEAFF
TRBJ2-4 | NA | TRBV6-2/TRBV6-3 | NA | TGTGCCAGCAGTTACCCGCAAGCCAAAAACATTCAGTACTTC | CASSYPQAKNIQYF
TRBJ2-3 | NA | TRBV20-1 | NA | TGCAGTGCTAGAGATTGGGGAGACAGAGGCACGGATACGCAGTATTTT | CSARDWGDRGTDTQYF
TRBJ1-2 | NA | TRBV27 | NA | TGTGCCAGCAGTCCAGGGTACCATAACTATGGCTACACCTTC | CASSPGYHNYGYTF
TRBJ2-4 | NA | TRBV2 | NA | TGTGCCAGCAGTGAATCGGAAGGGGAAAACATTCAGTACTTC | CASSESEGENIQYF
TRBJ2-1 | NA | TRBV12-3/TRBV12-4 | NA | TGTGCCAGCAGTCATAGCGGACCCTACAATGAGCAGTTCTTC | CASSHSGPYNEQFF
TRBJ2-1 | NA | TRBV6-2/TRBV6-3 | NA | NA | CASSSSGADEQFF
TRBJ2-3 | few | TRBV7-2 | NA | TGTGCCAGCGGGACTTTGGGGCCAGATACGCAGTATTTT | CASGTLGPDTQYF
TRBJ2-2 | NA | TRBV7-9 | TRBD2 | TGTGCCAGCAGCTCCGGACTAGCGGGGGTTAACACCGGGGAGCTGTTTTTT | CASSSGLAGVNTGELFF
TRBJ1-5 | few | TRBV7-2 | NA | TGTGCCAGCAGCATACAGGGAGGGGAGAAGCAGCCCCAGCATTTT | CASSIQGGEKQPQHF
TRBJ2-3 | few | TRBV2 | TRBD1 | TGTGCCAGCAACTTGGAGACAGGGGGAACAGATACGCAGTATTTT | CASNLETGGTDTQYF
TRBJ2-5 | NA | TRBV18 | NA | TGTGCCAGCTCACCAAACAGGGCGGTGGAGACCCAGTACTTC | CASSPNRAVETQYF
TRBJ1-5 | NA | TRBV15 | NA | TGTGCCACAAGCGTCCGGAAGGAGAGCAATCAGCCCCAGCATTTT | CATSVRKESNQPQHF
TRBJ1-1 | few | TRBV19 | NA | TGTGCCAGTAGACCCACTGAGGACACGTTGAACACTGAAGCTTTCTTT | CASRPTEDTLNTEAFF
TRBJ2-7 | few | TRBV27 | NA | TGTGCCAGCAGTTTATACGGGACACCATCCTACGAGCAGTACTTC | CASSLYGTPSYEQYF
TRBJ2-2 | few | TRBV10-3 | TRBD1 | TGTGCCATCAGTGTACGACAGGGGAACACCGGGGAGCTGTTTTTT | CAISVRQGNTGELFF
TRBJ2-5 | NA | TRBV3-1 | NA | TGTGCCAGCAGCACCTCCGGGGCTCAAGAGACCCAGTACTTC | CASSTSGAQETQYF
TRBJ2-7 | NA | TRBV6-5 | NA | TGTGCCAGCAGCCGCCCGGGACCGTACGAGCAGTACTTC | CASSRPGPYEQYF
TRBJ1-2 | NA | TRBV29-1 | NA | TGCAGCGTTTCCCTTCGCCTACCAAGGGGTGGCTACACCTTC | CSVSLRLPRGGYTF
TRBJ1-3 | few | TRBV5-6 | NA | TGTGCCAGCAGCTCGACAGGAAACACCATATATTTT | CASSSTGNTIYF
TRBJ2-7 | NA | TRBV12-3/TRBV12-4 | NA | TGTGCCAGCAGTTTAAGGAGGGGAGGCGAGCAGTACTTC | CASSLRRGGEQYF
TRBJ1-1 | NA | TRBV5-6 | NA | TGTGCCAGCAGCTTGTGGGTCAGGGGCAAACCATCGCGAGCTTTCTTT | CASSLWVRGKPSRAFF
TRBJ1-2 | NA | TRBV5-5 | NA | TGTGCCAGCAGCTTGGTCTTGGCCACGGCCTACACCTTC | CASSLVLATAYTF
TRBJ2-5 | NA | TRBV6-5 | NA | TGTGCCAGCAGTTACTCCCTGGACAGTAAAGAGACCCAGTACTTC | CASSYSLDSKETQYF